This TCR beta chain is from a study of T-cell memory formation after mild COVID-19. The wider study: TCR clusters mostly belonged to single donors. Whole-study findings and limits: Several responding clones turned up in pre-infection memory, indicating that cross-reactive memory may have taken part. Mostly located in CM and EM were contracting CD4+ clones, with contracting CD8+ clones located in EMRA.

MiXCR, run by TCRdb on the 5' RACE reads, gives a single entry per CDR3 protein. The sample lists under 450,000 distinct CDR3 sequences, more than 20% seen once, with 10% to 15% in the top ten. This clonotype has just a few counts. Antigen specificity is unknown. Sample: PBMCs or a T cell subset sorted from them (not recorded which). This TCR came from an adult woman who had mild COVID-19 (a few samples of this study predate the infection). Cell type and time point are not known.

The CDR3 nucleotides read TGTGCCAGCAGTTACTCGAGAGCTGAGCGAGATGGCTACACCTTC. This codes for CASSYSRAERDGYTF. The chain employs TRBV6-2 or TRBV6-3 and TRBJ1-2, with D uncertain. The CDR3 sequence is 15 residues long. Germline V gene data show CDR1 as MNHEY and CDR2 as SVGEGT. Deletions cut 0 bases from V and 6 bases from J, with 14 bases between.